Listed here are 29 T cell receptor beta chains from one sample, sequenced in a study of shared clonotypes between healthy human individuals. Data came from immunoSEQ multiplex PCR; TCRdb stores just in-frame clones and leaves some out. Among 2 million to 2.5 million clones listed, over 90% were seen once. Sequenced: naive CD4+ T cells from PBMCs. Subset given: CD45RA+ positively selected. The receptors stem from a man aged 18 to 35 in good health. Some clones in this sample may be carry-over from other donors' samples.

The rearrangement joins TRBV6-1 to TRBJ2-7; D uncertain. The CDR3 contains 14 residues. Germline V gene lookup returns CDR1 MNHNS and CDR2 SASEGT. Trimming took 2 bases from V and 7 from J, leaving 15 bases between them. This CDR3 is CASSETTAPSEQYF. The CDR3 DNA is TGTGCCAGCAGTGAAACGACTGCTCCGTCGGAGCAGTACTTC.

V is TRBV30 and J is TRBJ1-2; tentatively, D is TRBD1 (5 bases). V was trimmed by 3 bases and J by 4 bases, leaving 9 bases between them. Germline V CDR1 and CDR2: GTSNPN, SVGIG (reference sequence). This CDR3 comprises 12 residues. The CDR3 region has the DNA TGTGCCTGGAGCCTACAGGCCTATGGCTACACCTTC. Translation gives CAWSLQAYGYTF.

The chain recombines TRBV9 with TRBJ1-1, with a possible D match to TRBD1 (5 bases). Germline V gene lookup returns CDR1 SGDLS and CDR2 YYNGEE. This CDR3 is 18 amino acids long. The V and J ends lost 5 bases and 4 bases respectively, with 27 bases between them. The CDR3 here is CASRPGEGTLAGSTEAFF. CDR3 bases: TGTGCCAGCAGACCTGGGGAGGGGACCCTGGCCGGGTCCACTGAAGCTTTCTTT.

The CDR3 DNA follows: TGTGCCAGCACCCAAGGCGGGAGGCCCGAAGAGACCCAGTACTTC. The encoded protein is CASTQGGRPEETQYF. The chain links TRBV2 to TRBJ2-5; 8 nucleotides align to TRBD2. Trimming took 7 bases from V and 3 from J; bases not matched to a gene: 10. Germline assignment: CDR1 SNHLY and CDR2 FYNNEI. This CDR3 is built from 15 residues.

The V call is TRBV5-4, the J call TRBJ1-5; D perhaps matches TRBD1 (5 bases). CDR3 length: 13 amino acids. V lost 0 bases, J lost 7 bases, and 8 bases lay in between. From germline, CDR1 is SGHNT and CDR2 YYREEE (reference sequence). CDR3 nucleotide sequence: TGTGCCAGCAGCTTGGGCAGGGCGCAGCCCCAGCATTTT. Translation gives CASSLGRAQPQHF.

The chain links TRBV27 to TRBJ2-3, with no clear D. The V end was cut by 9 bases, the J end by 1 base, with 20 bases between. CDR1 is MNHEY and CDR2 is SMNVEV in the germline V gene (reference sequence). The CDR3 is made up of 16 amino acids. The CDR3 region is CARPSQGIRCTDTQYF. The CDR3 coding sequence is TGTGCCAGACCATCCCAAGGCATACGATGCACAGATACGCAGTATTTT.

This chain connects TRBV18 to TRBJ2-3; 8 bases line up with TRBD2. With 5 bases clipped from V and 0 bases from J, the junction kept 7 bases outside the gene matches. The CDR3 covers 16 residues. Germline CDR1 and CDR2: KGHSH and LQKENI. Here the CDR3 reads CASSATSGRSTDTQYF. The CDR3 DNA reads as TGTGCCAGCTCAGCAACTAGCGGAAGGAGCACAGATACGCAGTATTTT.

The chain recombines TRBV4-2 with TRBJ1-2; 7 positions match TRBD1. CDR3 length: 15 amino acids. CDR1 is LGHNA and CDR2 is YNFKEQ in the germline V gene. Trimming took 2 bases from V and 2 from J; bases not matched to a gene: 5. Here the CDR3 reads CASSQPGQKNYGYTF. For the CDR3, the DNA is TGTGCCAGCAGCCAACCGGGACAGAAAAACTATGGCTACACCTTC.

The chain has TRBV5-5 and TRBJ1-4, with a tentative D call TRBD1 (5 bases). Germline values: CDR1 SGHKS, CDR2 YYEKEE (reference sequence). This CDR3 has 18 amino acids. V was cut by 0 bases and J by 0 bases, with 15 bases left in between. CDR3 in DNA: TGTGCCAGCAGCTTGGTTTCACAATTACAGGCAACTAATGAAAAACTGTTTTTT. Protein: CASSLVSQLQATNEKLFF.

Here the CDR3 DNA reads TGTGCCTGGAGCCCTCAGAGGGGGTGGCCTGGGGCCAACGTCCTGACTTTC. This encodes CAWSPQRGWPGANVLTF. This chain uses TRBV30 with TRBJ2-6; maybe TRBD1 (6 bases). The CDR3 is 17 residues long. The germline V gene encodes CDR1 GTSNPN and CDR2 SVGIG (reference sequence). Trimming took 3 bases from V and 2 from J, leaving 17 bases between them. Full variable domain (outside the CDR3, taken from reference TRBV30 and TRBJ2-6): SQTIHQWPATLVQPVGSPLSLECTVEGTSNPNLYWYRQAAGRGLQLLFYSVGIGQISSEVPQNLSASRPQDRQFILSSKKLLLSDSGFYLCAWSPQRGWPGANVLTFGAGSRLTVL.

The chain joins TRBV7-8 to TRBJ2-3, with a weak D call TRBD1 (6 bases). Germline V lookup: CDR1 SGHVS, CDR2 FQNEAQ. The CDR3 runs to 17 residues. Trimming removed 1 base from V and 0 bases from J, with 14 bases in between. The CDR3 nucleotides read TGTGCCAGCAGCTTAGTAGTGGCAGGGGCTAGCACAGATACGCAGTATTTT. It is translated as CASSLVVAGASTDTQYF.

This rearrangement joins TRBV25-1 to TRBJ2-5, with a weak D call TRBD2 (6 bases). The germline CDR1 and CDR2 sequences are MGHDK and SYGVNS. V gave up 1 base and J gave up 2 bases, with 11 bases separating them. The CDR3 contains 15 residues. CDR3 DNA: TGTGCCAGCAGTGAATCCCGGGGACTGCAAGAGACCCAGTACTTC. Translation: CASSESRGLQETQYF.

The chain has TRBV19 and TRBJ2-7, with 8 bases identical to TRBD2. Germline V CDR1 and CDR2: LNHDA, SQIVND (reference sequence). The J segment lost 1 base and the V segment lost 7 bases, leaving 6 bases of the junction unmatched. The length of the CDR3 is 14 residues. This chain's CDR3 is CASIGAGDSYEQYF. The CDR3 DNA follows: TGTGCCAGTATAGGAGCGGGAGATTCCTACGAGCAGTACTTC.

The CDR3 sequence is CASSLNLEDETQYF. Written as DNA, the CDR3 is TGTGCCAGCAGCTTAAACTTAGAGGACGAGACCCAGTACTTC. The V call is TRBV11-3, the J call TRBJ2-5, with D unclear. CDR1 is SGHNT and CDR2 is YENEEA in the germline V gene. The CDR3 consists of 14 residues. The germline V and J ends were trimmed by 2 bases and 5 bases, with 12 bases remaining between them.

The chain uses TRBV6-6 and TRBJ2-7; D is undetermined. Germline CDR1 and CDR2: MNHNY and SVGAGI (reference sequence). CDR3 length: 12 amino acids. V lost 1 base and J lost 5, with 6 bases in between. CDR3 coding DNA: TGTGCCAGCAGTTACTTAGGGAACGAGCAGTACTTC. Amino acid sequence: CASSYLGNEQYF.

The chain is built from TRBV30 and TRBJ1-6; D is ambiguous. CDR1 is GTSNPN, CDR2 SVGIG, per germline (reference sequence). This CDR3 is 11 amino acids long. The V and J ends lost 5 bases and 11 bases respectively, with 10 bases between them. CDR3 amino acids: CAWAVSAPLHF. The CDR3 DNA sequence: TGTGCCTGGGCCGTTTCGGCACCCCTCCACTTT.

This rearrangement joins TRBV18 to TRBJ1-2; TRBD1 matches at 10 bases. This CDR3 has 16 residues. Per germline, CDR1 KGHSH and CDR2 LQKENI. V lost 3 bases to trimming and J lost 4 bases; unmatched junction nucleotides: 8. CDR3: CASSPGTGVTLYGYTF. The CDR3 DNA follows: TGTGCCAGCTCACCCGGGACAGGGGTTACCCTCTATGGCTACACCTTC. The full variable domain, completed using reference TRBV18 and TRBJ1-2, is NAGVMQNPRHLVRRRGQEARLRCSPMKGHSHVYWYRQLPEEGLKFMVYLQKENIIDESGMPKERFSAEFPKEGPSILRIQQVVRGDSAAYFCASSPGTGVTLYGYTFGSGTRLTVV.

The CDR3 bases are TGTGCCAGCTCACCACCGGACAGGGCAGGCGAGCAGTACTTC. It yields the protein CASSPPDRAGEQYF. The gene calls are TRBV18 and TRBJ2-7, with 8 positions matching TRBD1. The CDR3 spans 14 residues. Germline loops: CDR1 KGHSH, CDR2 LQKENI. With V trimmed by 0 bases and J by 6 bases, 4 bases remained unmatched.

This chain uses TRBV5-4 with TRBJ2-7; the match to TRBD1 covers 9 bases. V dropped 4 bases and J dropped 4; count of bases not matched to a gene: 12. CDR3 length: 16 residues. Per germline, CDR1 SGHNT and CDR2 YYREEE (reference sequence). The chain's CDR3 is CASSPTTGTGNYEQYF. As DNA, the CDR3 is TGTGCCAGCAGCCCCACCACCGGGACAGGGAATTACGAGCAGTACTTC.

The chain has TRBV7-2 and TRBJ1-3; the D is unclear. The germline V gene has CDR1 SGHTA and CDR2 FQGNSA. The CDR3 runs to 13 residues. V lost 6 bases, J lost 2 bases, and 8 bases lay in between. The CDR3 DNA follows: TGTGCCAGCAGTCATCCCACTGGAAACACCATATATTTT. This codes for CASSHPTGNTIYF.

This chain joins TRBV5-1 and TRBJ2-5, with D tentatively TRBD1 or TRBD2 (6 bases each). The CDR3 runs to 16 residues. Per germline, CDR1 SGHRS and CDR2 YFSETQ. Between the trimmed V and J ends, which lost 4 bases and 3 bases, there was a span of 19 bases. The CDR3 reads CASSPPDPEGEETQYF. The CDR3, as DNA: TGCGCCAGCAGCCCCCCGGACCCGGAGGGGGAAGAGACCCAGTACTTC.

The V gene is TRBV5-4, the J gene TRBJ2-5, with 10 bases aligning to TRBD1. Germline CDR1 reads SGHNT; CDR2 reads YYREEE (reference sequence). V was clipped by 4 bases and J by 6 bases; unmatched bases: 12. The CDR3 length is 16 residues. The CDR3 loop reads CASSPRDRGSRKTQYF. The CDR3, as DNA: TGTGCCAGCAGCCCCCGGGACAGGGGAAGTAGAAAGACCCAGTACTTC.

This chain joins TRBV28 and TRBJ1-1; D is possibly TRBD1 (5 bases). This CDR3 contains 14 residues. Trimming pared 3 bases from V and 10 bases from J, leaving 18 bases between. Germline V CDR1 and CDR2: MDHEN, SYDVKM. This chain's CDR3 is CASSFLQNSRGAFF. CDR3 DNA: TGTGCCAGCAGTTTCCTACAGAACAGTAGGGGAGCTTTCTTT.

The J gene is TRBJ1-3, the V gene TRBV5-4; D unresolved. V was trimmed by 0 bases and J by 2 bases, leaving 6 bases between them. In germline, CDR1 is SGHNT, CDR2 YYREEE (reference sequence). This CDR3 has 14 amino acids. The CDR3 spells CASSLERTGNTIYF. Here the CDR3 DNA reads TGTGCCAGCAGCTTGGAACGGACTGGAAACACCATATATTTT.

On this clone itself: A single base separates this from a much larger clone, so it may be a read error. This sequence joins TRBV11-2 and TRBJ2-5; D is unclear. Trimming left V 2 bases short and J 4 bases short, with 5 bases between. Germline V CDR1 and CDR2: SGHAT, FQNNGV. The CDR3 consists of 12 residues. The CDR3 here is CASSLPGETQYF. CDR3 DNA sequence: TGTGCCAGCAGCTTACCGGGAGAGACCCAGTACTTC.

The chain combines TRBV7-9 with TRBJ1-2, with D maybe TRBD1 (5 bases). This CDR3 contains 16 residues. The germline CDR1 and CDR2 sequences are SEHNR and FQNEAQ (reference sequence). The V end was cut by 3 bases, the J end by 4 bases, with 18 bases between. CDR3 DNA sequence: TGTGCCAGCAGCTTTAAAAATTCGGGACCGTCCTATGGCTACACCTTC. Its translation is CASSFKNSGPSYGYTF. The variable domain in full, with the rest retrieved from reference TRBV7-9 and TRBJ1-2, is DTGVSQNPRHKITKRGQNVTFRCDPISEHNRLYWYRQTLGQGPEFLTYFQNEAQLEKSRLLSDRFSAERPKGSFSTLEIQRTEQGDSAMYLCASSFKNSGPSYGYTFGSGTRLTVV.

This clone has only one observation. This sequence joins TRBV9 and TRBJ2-7; TRBD2 aligns across 8 bases. Germline CDR1 reads SGDLS; CDR2 reads YYNGEE. The length of the CDR3 is 14 residues. Losses at the gene ends were 0 bases for V and 2 bases for J; bases not matched to a gene: 1. CDR3 sequence: CASSVGLAPYEQYF. The DNA of the CDR3 is TGTGCCAGCAGCGTAGGACTAGCGCCCTACGAGCAGTACTTC.

The chain has TRBV19 and TRBJ1-5; D unclear. This CDR3 is built from 15 residues. CDR1 LNHDA and CDR2 SQIVND come from the germline V gene (reference sequence). Trimming cost V 3 bases and J 0 bases, with 9 bases left between them. Here the CDR3 reads CASSIERLSNQPQHF. For the CDR3, the DNA is TGTGCCAGTAGTATCGAGCGACTTAGCAATCAGCCCCAGCATTTT.

The V call is TRBV5-1, the J call TRBJ2-7; D remains ambiguous. The length of the CDR3 is 16 residues. V lost 0 bases and J 2 bases, leaving 15 bases between the germline ends. Germline CDR1 reads SGHRS; CDR2 reads YFSETQ. In DNA, the CDR3 is TGCGCCAGCAGCTTGGGCCCGTCGGGCGTCGCCTACGAGCAGTACTTC. This encodes CASSLGPSGVAYEQYF. Looking up the rest from reference TRBV5-1 and TRBJ2-7 gives the full variable domain: KAGVTQTPRYLIKTRGQQVTLSCSPISGHRSVSWYQQTPGQGLQFLFEYFSETQRNKGNFPGRFSGRQFSNSRSEMNVSTLELGDSALYLCASSLGPSGVAYEQYFGPGTRLTVT.